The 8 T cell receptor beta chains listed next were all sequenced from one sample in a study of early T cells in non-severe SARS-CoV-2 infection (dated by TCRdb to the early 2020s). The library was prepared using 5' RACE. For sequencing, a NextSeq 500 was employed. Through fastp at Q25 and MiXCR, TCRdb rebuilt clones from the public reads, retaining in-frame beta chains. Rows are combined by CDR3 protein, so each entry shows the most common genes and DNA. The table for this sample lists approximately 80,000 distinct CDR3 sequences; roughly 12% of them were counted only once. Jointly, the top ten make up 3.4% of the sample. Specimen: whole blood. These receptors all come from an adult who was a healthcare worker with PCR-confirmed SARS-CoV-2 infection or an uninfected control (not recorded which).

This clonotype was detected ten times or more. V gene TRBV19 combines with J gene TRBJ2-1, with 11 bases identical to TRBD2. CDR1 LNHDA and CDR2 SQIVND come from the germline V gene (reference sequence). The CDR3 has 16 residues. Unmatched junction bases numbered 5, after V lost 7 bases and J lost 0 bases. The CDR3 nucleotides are TGTGCCAGTAAGGGACTAGCGGCGAGCTCCTACAATGAGCAGTTCTTC. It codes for CASKGLAASSYNEQFF.

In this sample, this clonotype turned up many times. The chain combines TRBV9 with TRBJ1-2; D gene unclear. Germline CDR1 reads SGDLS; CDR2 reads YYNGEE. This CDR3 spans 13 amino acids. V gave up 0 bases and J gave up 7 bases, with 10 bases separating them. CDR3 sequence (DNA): TGTGCCAGCAGCGTAGAGGGCGTGAGTGGCTACACCTTC. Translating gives CASSVEGVSGYTF.

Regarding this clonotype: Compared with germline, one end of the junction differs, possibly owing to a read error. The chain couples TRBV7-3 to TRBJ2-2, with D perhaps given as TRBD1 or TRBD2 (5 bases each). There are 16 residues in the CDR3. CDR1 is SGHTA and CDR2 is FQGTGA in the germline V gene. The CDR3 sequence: CVSSLIRGPGPGELFF. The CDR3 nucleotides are TGTGTCAGCAGCTTAATCCGGGGACCTGGTCCCGGGGAGCTGTTTTTT.

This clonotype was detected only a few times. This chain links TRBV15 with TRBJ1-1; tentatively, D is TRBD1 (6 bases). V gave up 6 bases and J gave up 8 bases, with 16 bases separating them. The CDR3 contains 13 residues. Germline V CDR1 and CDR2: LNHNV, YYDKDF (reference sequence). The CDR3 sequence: CATSWSGGQEAFF. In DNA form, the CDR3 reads TGTGCCACCAGTTGGAGTGGGGGACAAGAAGCTTTCTTT.

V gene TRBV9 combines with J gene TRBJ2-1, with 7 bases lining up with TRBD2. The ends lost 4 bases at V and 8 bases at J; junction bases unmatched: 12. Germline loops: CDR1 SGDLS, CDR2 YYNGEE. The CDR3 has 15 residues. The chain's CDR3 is CASSLTGGRGDEQFF. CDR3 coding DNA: TGTGCCAGCAGCCTGACTGGAGGGAGGGGCGATGAGCAGTTCTTC. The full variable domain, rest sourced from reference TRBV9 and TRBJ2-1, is DSGVTQTPKHLITATGQRVTLRCSPRSGDLSVYWYQQSLDQGLQFLIQYYNGEERAKGNILERFSAQQFPDLHSELNLSSLELGDSALYFCASSLTGGRGDEQFFGPGTRLTVL.

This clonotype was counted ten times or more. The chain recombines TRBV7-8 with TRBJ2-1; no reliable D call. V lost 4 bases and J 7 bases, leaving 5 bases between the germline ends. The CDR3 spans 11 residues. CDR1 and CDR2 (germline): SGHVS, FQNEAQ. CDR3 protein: CASSSSNEQFF. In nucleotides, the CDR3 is TGTGCCAGCAGCTCTAGTAATGAGCAGTTCTTC.

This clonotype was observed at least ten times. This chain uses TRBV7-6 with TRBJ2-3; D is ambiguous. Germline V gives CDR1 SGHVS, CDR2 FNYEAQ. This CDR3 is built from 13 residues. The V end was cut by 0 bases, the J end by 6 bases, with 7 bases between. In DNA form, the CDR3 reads TGTGCCAGCAGCTTAGCGCTCGGCGATACGCAGTATTTT. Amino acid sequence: CASSLALGDTQYF.

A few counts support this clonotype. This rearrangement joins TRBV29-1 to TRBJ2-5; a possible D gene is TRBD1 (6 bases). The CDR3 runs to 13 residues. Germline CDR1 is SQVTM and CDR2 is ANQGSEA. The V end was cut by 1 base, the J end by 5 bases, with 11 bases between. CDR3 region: CSVEGGRGETQYF. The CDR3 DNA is TGCAGCGTTGAAGGGGGGCGCGGCGAGACCCAGTACTTC.